The rows below give T cell receptor beta chains drawn from one sample of a study of cytomegalovirus exposure and HLA in healthy donors. Repertoires were generated with immunoSEQ multiplex PCR, while TCRdb's copy carries only in-frame clones and drops some. The table includes some 160,000 clones, around three quarters detected once. Sequencing was performed on PBMCs. The receptor source for this set is a woman aged 25 to 39 in good health and CMV-seronegative. The CDR3 runs from the conserved cysteine through the conserved F or W. Each record gives: D gene, clone size, J gene, V gene, CDR3 DNA, CDR3 protein. A D gene is named only where the DNA matches it firmly. Not every row has a clone size; where given, it reads once, few, many or a size class.

d_gene: -; abundance: -; j_gene: TRBJ1-2; v_gene: TRBV25-1; CDR3nt: TGTGCCAGCAGTGAATTGTCCACTTACTATGGCTACACCTTC; CDR3aa: CASSELSTYYGYTF
d_gene: TRBD2; abundance: -; j_gene: TRBJ2-3; v_gene: TRBV4-1; CDR3nt: TGCGCCAGCAGCCAAGATATTCGACTAGCGGGGAGGCTAACACCGAATACGCAGTATTTT; CDR3aa: CASSQDIRLAGRLTPNTQYF
d_gene: TRBD2; abundance: -; j_gene: TRBJ2-7; v_gene: TRBV7-6; CDR3nt: TGTGCCAGCAGCCCCCGGACTAGCGACTACGAGCAGTACTTC; CDR3aa: CASSPRTSDYEQYF
d_gene: -; abundance: -; j_gene: TRBJ1-2; v_gene: TRBV29-1; CDR3nt: TGCAGCGCGTACGAGCGGGACCCTATTTATGGCTACACCTTC; CDR3aa: CSAYERDPIYGYTF
d_gene: -; abundance: -; j_gene: TRBJ2-1; v_gene: TRBV15; CDR3nt: TGTGCCACCAGCAGAGGAGATCAACCGTGGGCAAATGAGCAGTTCTTC; CDR3aa: CATSRGDQPWANEQFF
d_gene: TRBD1; abundance: -; j_gene: TRBJ2-3; v_gene: TRBV5-4; CDR3nt: TGTGCCAGCAGCCCCGACAGGGAAAGGGGCACAGATACGCAGTATTTT; CDR3aa: CASSPDRERGTDTQYF
d_gene: -; abundance: -; j_gene: TRBJ1-1; v_gene: TRBV19; CDR3nt: TGTGCCAGTAGTATAGTAGGGGTGGGCACTGAAGCTTTCTTT; CDR3aa: CASSIVGVGTEAFF
d_gene: TRBD1; abundance: -; j_gene: TRBJ1-5; v_gene: TRBV6-1; CDR3nt: TGTGCCAGCAGTGTCTCATTGACAGGGCGCGGTCAGCCCCAGCATTTT; CDR3aa: CASSVSLTGRGQPQHF
d_gene: -; abundance: -; j_gene: TRBJ2-2; v_gene: TRBV5-1; CDR3nt: TGCGCCAGCAGCTCCAAGGGGTGGGGGGACACCGGGGAGCTGTTTTTT; CDR3aa: CASSSKGWGDTGELFF
d_gene: TRBD2; abundance: -; j_gene: TRBJ2-2; v_gene: TRBV5-1; CDR3nt: TGCGCCAGCAGGACTAGCGGGACGAACACCGGGGAGCTGTTTTTT; CDR3aa: CASRTSGTNTGELFF
d_gene: TRBD1; abundance: -; j_gene: TRBJ1-2; v_gene: TRBV29-1; CDR3nt: TGCAGCGTGGGGACAGGGAATGGCTACACCTTC; CDR3aa: CSVGTGNGYTF
d_gene: TRBD1; abundance: -; j_gene: TRBJ2-2; v_gene: TRBV30; CDR3nt: TGTGCCTGGAGTCTGGGACAGGGGAACACCGGGGAGCTGTTTTTT; CDR3aa: CAWSLGQGNTGELFF
d_gene: -; abundance: -; j_gene: TRBJ1-2; v_gene: TRBV4-1; CDR3nt: TGCGCCAGCAGCCAAGATCCTGGGGGGGTTTACTATGGCTACCCCTTC; CDR3aa: CASSQDPGGVYYGYPF
d_gene: TRBD1; abundance: -; j_gene: TRBJ1-5; v_gene: TRBV5-1; CDR3nt: TGCGCCAGCAGCTTGGCCGTGCAGGGGGGATATAGCAATCAGCCCCAGCATTTT; CDR3aa: CASSLAVQGGYSNQPQHF
d_gene: TRBD2; abundance: few; j_gene: TRBJ2-1; v_gene: TRBV9; CDR3nt: TGTGCCAGCAGCGCTCCCATAGGACTAGCGGGAGTAAATCGCCACAATGAGCAGTTCTTC; CDR3aa: CASSAPIGLAGVNRHNEQFF
d_gene: -; abundance: -; j_gene: TRBJ1-2; v_gene: TRBV7-9; CDR3nt: TGTGCCAGCAGCAACCCCACCGGGGGGCCCGGGCGGGGCTACACCTTC; CDR3aa: CASSNPTGGPGRGYTF
d_gene: -; abundance: -; j_gene: TRBJ1-1; v_gene: TRBV20-1; CDR3nt: TGCAGTGCTAGGAGTGTAACTGAAGCTTTCTTT; CDR3aa: CSARSVTEAFF
d_gene: TRBD1; abundance: -; j_gene: TRBJ2-7; v_gene: TRBV29-1; CDR3nt: TGCAGCGTAGGCCGGGACAGGGTGTCCTACGAGCAGTACTTC; CDR3aa: CSVGRDRVSYEQYF
d_gene: TRBD1; abundance: few; j_gene: TRBJ1-1; v_gene: TRBV9; CDR3nt: TGTGCCAGCAGCGTAGAGGGGACAGGGCTCACTGAAGCTTTCTTT; CDR3aa: CASSVEGTGLTEAFF
d_gene: TRBD1; abundance: -; j_gene: TRBJ1-2; v_gene: TRBV10-1; CDR3nt: TGCGCCGGATACTACCTTGACAGGGGGCATAACTCCTTC; CDR3aa: CAGYYLDRGHNSF
d_gene: -; abundance: -; j_gene: TRBJ1-2; v_gene: TRBV30; CDR3nt: TGTGCCTGGGGAGGGACTCCCTATGGCTACACCTTC; CDR3aa: CAWGGTPYGYTF
d_gene: -; abundance: -; j_gene: TRBJ2-1; v_gene: TRBV5-1; CDR3nt: TGCGCCAGCAGCTTGGTGGACAGTTCCTACAATGAGCAGTTCTTC; CDR3aa: CASSLVDSSYNEQFF
d_gene: TRBD1; abundance: few; j_gene: TRBJ1-2; v_gene: TRBV5-1; CDR3nt: TGCGCCAGCAGCTTACCGCGTCAGGGGGACTATGGCTACACCTTC; CDR3aa: CASSLPRQGDYGYTF
d_gene: -; abundance: -; j_gene: TRBJ2-7; v_gene: TRBV7-9; CDR3nt: TGTGCCAGCAGCTTAGCCAACTCCTACGAGCAGTACTTC; CDR3aa: CASSLANSYEQYF
d_gene: TRBD1; abundance: -; j_gene: TRBJ1-2; v_gene: TRBV15; CDR3nt: TGTGCCACCAGCTTGTCCCGGGACAGGGGCAACTATGGCTACACCTTC; CDR3aa: CATSLSRDRGNYGYTF
d_gene: -; abundance: -; j_gene: TRBJ2-7; v_gene: TRBV29-1; CDR3nt: TGCAGCGTTGCACGACAGGTGTCCTACGAGCAGTACTTC; CDR3aa: CSVARQVSYEQYF
d_gene: TRBD2; abundance: -; j_gene: TRBJ2-3; v_gene: TRBV15; CDR3nt: TGTGCCACCAGCAGAGATAGGGAACGGGGGGGGATAGATACGCAGTATTTT; CDR3aa: CATSRDRERGGIDTQYF
d_gene: TRBD2; abundance: once; j_gene: TRBJ2-3; v_gene: TRBV7-9; CDR3nt: TGTGCCAGCAGCTTGGAATGGACTAGCGGGAGTAGAGATACGCAGTATTTT; CDR3aa: CASSLEWTSGSRDTQYF
d_gene: -; abundance: few; j_gene: TRBJ1-5; v_gene: TRBV7-8; CDR3nt: TGTGCCAGCAGCTTATCGAGCGGATTGGGTAATCAGCCCCAGCATTTT; CDR3aa: CASSLSSGLGNQPQHF
d_gene: TRBD1; abundance: -; j_gene: TRBJ2-7; v_gene: TRBV7-8; CDR3nt: TGTGCCAGCAGCTTGGACAGGGGTGGGTTTGAGCAGTACTTC; CDR3aa: CASSLDRGGFEQYF
d_gene: -; abundance: -; j_gene: TRBJ2-3; v_gene: TRBV5-6; CDR3nt: TGTGCCAGCCGAGGGGCAGGGGGGTCAGATACGCAGTATTTT; CDR3aa: CASRGAGGSDTQYF
d_gene: TRBD2; abundance: -; j_gene: TRBJ2-7; v_gene: TRBV5-4; CDR3nt: TGTGCCAGCAGCTTGGGGGGGACTAGCAGGGGCGAGCAGTACTTC; CDR3aa: CASSLGGTSRGEQYF
d_gene: TRBD2; abundance: -; j_gene: TRBJ2-1; v_gene: TRBV13; CDR3nt: TGTGCCAGCAGCTCGATACAGGGGAGAGGGACTAGCGGGAGACCGGAACCCCCGCCGGATGAGCAGTTCTTC; CDR3aa: CASSSIQGRGTSGRPEPPPDEQFF
d_gene: -; abundance: -; j_gene: TRBJ1-2; v_gene: TRBV7-9; CDR3nt: TGTGCCAGCAGCTTAGTGCTGGGGCCAACGGGTGGCTACACCTTC; CDR3aa: CASSLVLGPTGGYTF
d_gene: TRBD1; abundance: -; j_gene: TRBJ2-7; v_gene: TRBV25-1; CDR3nt: TGTGCCAGCAGTACCCGACAGGGACGAAGCTCCTACGAGCAGTACTTC; CDR3aa: CASSTRQGRSSYEQYF
d_gene: -; abundance: -; j_gene: TRBJ2-5; v_gene: TRBV6-5; CDR3nt: TGTGCCAGCCACCGCGTCCGGGGAGAGACCCAGTACTTC; CDR3aa: CASHRVRGETQYF
d_gene: -; abundance: -; j_gene: TRBJ1-2; v_gene: TRBV29-1; CDR3nt: TGCAGCGCCACTCAAGGGGGGGATGGCTACACCTTC; CDR3aa: CSATQGGDGYTF
d_gene: TRBD1; abundance: -; j_gene: TRBJ2-1; v_gene: TRBV5-8; CDR3nt: TGTGCCAGCAGCACAATGGGACAGGGGGTAGATGAGCAGTTCTTC; CDR3aa: CASSTMGQGVDEQFF
d_gene: TRBD2; abundance: -; j_gene: TRBJ2-5; v_gene: TRBV4-2; CDR3nt: TGTGCCAGCAGGAATGGCGGGAGCAGAGGAGAGACCCAGTACTTC; CDR3aa: CASRNGGSRGETQYF
d_gene: -; abundance: once; j_gene: TRBJ2-7; v_gene: TRBV5-1; CDR3nt: TGCGCCAGCAAAGGGGGTTCGACGAGCGCCTACGAGCAGTACTTC; CDR3aa: CASKGGSTSAYEQYF
d_gene: -; abundance: -; j_gene: TRBJ2-5; v_gene: TRBV4-1; CDR3nt: TGCGCCAGCAGCCAAGAGTGGAGGGAGACCCAGTACTTC; CDR3aa: CASSQEWRETQYF
d_gene: TRBD2; abundance: few; j_gene: TRBJ2-3; v_gene: TRBV13; CDR3nt: TGTGCCAGCAGCTTAGAGTCTAGCGGGGATTATGATACGCAGTATTTT; CDR3aa: CASSLESSGDYDTQYF
d_gene: -; abundance: -; j_gene: TRBJ2-7; v_gene: TRBV7-9; CDR3nt: TGTGCCAGCAGCTTAGTTGGCATTCAATACGAGCAGTACTTC; CDR3aa: CASSLVGIQYEQYF
d_gene: -; abundance: -; j_gene: TRBJ2-7; v_gene: TRBV30; CDR3nt: TGTGCCTGGAGTGTACGCCAGGGCTCCGAGCAGTACTTC; CDR3aa: CAWSVRQGSEQYF
d_gene: -; abundance: -; j_gene: TRBJ1-5; v_gene: TRBV19; CDR3nt: TGTGCCAGTAGTGCCCGATCTCGGTCCGGTTATAGCAATCAGCCCCAGCATTTT; CDR3aa: CASSARSRSGYSNQPQHF
d_gene: TRBD2; abundance: -; j_gene: TRBJ2-7; v_gene: TRBV4-1; CDR3nt: TGCGCCAGCAGCTCACCACTAGCGCCGTATGAGCAGTACTTC; CDR3aa: CASSSPLAPYEQYF
d_gene: TRBD2; abundance: -; j_gene: TRBJ2-7; v_gene: TRBV2; CDR3nt: TGTGCCAGCAGGCAAGGACTAGCACGGCCCTACGAGCAGTACTTC; CDR3aa: CASRQGLARPYEQYF
d_gene: -; abundance: -; j_gene: TRBJ1-1; v_gene: TRBV10-1; CDR3nt: TGCGCCAGCAGTGCCGACAGGCGGGAAGCTTTCTTT; CDR3aa: CASSADRREAFF
d_gene: -; abundance: -; j_gene: TRBJ2-7; v_gene: TRBV19; CDR3nt: TGTGCCAGTAGTCTCCAGGGGTCTAGGACCTACGAGCAGTACTTC; CDR3aa: CASSLQGSRTYEQYF
d_gene: TRBD1; abundance: -; j_gene: TRBJ1-5; v_gene: TRBV7-2; CDR3nt: TGTGCCAGCAGCGCGCGGACAGGATATAATCAGCCCCAGCATTTT; CDR3aa: CASSARTGYNQPQHF